This T cell receptor beta chain appears in the sequencing data of a study of blood T cell repertoires in COVID-19. There are a few counts of this clone. TCRdb's copy holds only in-frame clones and misses some; the assay was immunoSEQ multiplex PCR. The repertoire holds roughly 130,000 clones, less than 90% seen once, with 4.5% to 6% in the top ten. The sequence was obtained from a man aged 35-49 years with acute COVID-19. The source material was PBMCs or T cells enriched from blood (not recorded which).

Here the CDR3 reads CASSLSRLAEQFF. CDR3 sequence (DNA): TGTGCCAGCAGTTTATCGAGACTAGCGGAGCAGTTCTTC. The chain has TRBV27 and TRBJ2-1, with TRBD2 identical over 8 bases. V lost 0 bases and J lost 10; bases outside the gene matches: 2. The V gene's germline CDR1 is MNHEY and CDR2 SMNVEV (reference sequence). The CDR3 runs 13 residues.